This T cell receptor (beta chain) comes out of a study of cytomegalovirus exposure and HLA in healthy donors. Turning to the study itself: Inside one of the first data releases sat some 93 million unique TCRs taken from HLA-typed donors.

This CDR3 is built from 14 residues. The ends were cut back, 1 base at V and 3 bases at J, with 9 bases in the middle. Germline V gene sequence: CDR1 LNHDA, CDR2 SQIVND (reference sequence). General study points: 87-base-pair reads could not separate some V segments, including TRBV6-2 and TRBV6-3. A link between a missense DCLRE1C variant and TCR beta V- and J-gene trimming emerged from a later analysis.

This clone was recorded once. The antigen is undetermined. A multiplex PCR was run with 60 Vbeta primers and 13 Jbeta primers. Sequenced by immunoSEQ multiplex PCR; TCRdb stores in-frame clones only, minus some. The sample consists of about 120,000 clones, over 8% of them appearing once. The receptor was derived from a man aged 25-45 years in good health and CMV-seronegative. The rearrangement links TRBV19 to TRBJ1-2; D is perhaps TRBD1 (6 bases). Sample: PBMCs. This CDR3 is CASSIGTAYYGYTF. The CDR3 nucleotides are TGTGCCAGTAGTATAGGGACAGCCTACTATGGCTACACCTTC.